Each of the 9 T cell receptor beta chains below was sequenced from the same sample in a study of a mutant IDH1 vaccine in newly diagnosed glioma. Time point indicated: week 35, safety follow-up. Vaccination comprised doses that each held 300 ug of mutant IDH1 20-mer peptide, plus topical imiquimod. These receptors are not linked to any known antigen. The assay was immunoSEQ multiplex PCR, and TCRdb's table has in-frame clones only and misses some. The repertoire consists of around 32,000 clones, with 79% occurring once and the leading ten covering roughly 9.3%. Sequenced material: PBMCs, taken from a glioma patient whose treatment included an IDH1 peptide vaccine. Receptors originate from a woman in her twenties or thirties with glioma. Some clones in this sample may be carry-over from other donors' samples.

CDR3 DNA sequence: TGTGCCAGCAGCCCCCTCCAGGGGATGAATGAAAAACTGTTTTTT. Translated, it gives CASSPLQGMNEKLFF. The genes are TRBV14 and TRBJ1-4; the D gene is possibly TRBD1 (6 bases). V dropped 4 bases and J dropped 5 bases, with 14 bases sitting between them. Germline lookup yields CDR1 SGHDN and CDR2 FVKESK. The CDR3 runs 15 residues.

This rearrangement joins TRBV19 to TRBJ2-3; 10 bases match TRBD2. CDR1 and CDR2 from the germline V gene are LNHDA and SQIVND (reference sequence). The CDR3 extends over 15 amino acids. After removal of 4 bases from V and 1 base from J, the junction contained 2 bases not matched to a gene. CDR3 nucleotide sequence: TGTGCCAGTAGTAGACTAGCGGGCCGCACAGATACGCAGTATTTT. It codes for CASSRLAGRTDTQYF.

The chain uses TRBV2 and TRBJ2-7; either TRBD1 or TRBD2 may fit D (5 bases each). The CDR3 runs to 14 residues. CDR1 and CDR2 from the germline V gene are SNHLY and FYNNEI. Trimming cost V 7 bases and J 4 bases, with 17 bases left between them. CDR3 sequence reads: CASIIPGTSYEQYF. CDR3 nucleotides: TGTGCCAGCATCATCCCCGGGACGTCATACGAGCAGTACTTC. Full variable domain (missing parts from reference TRBV2 and TRBJ2-7): EPEVTQTPSHQVTQMGQEVILRCVPISNHLYFYWYRQILGQKVEFLVSFYNNEISEKSEIFDDQFSVERPDGSNFTLKIRSTKLEDSAMYFCASIIPGTSYEQYFGPGTRLTVT.

The chain employs TRBV7-2 and TRBJ2-5; the D gene is possibly TRBD1 (6 bases). The CDR3 spans 15 residues. The germline V gene encodes CDR1 SGHTA and CDR2 FQGNSA. The V and J ends lost 1 base and 6 bases respectively, with 15 bases between them. DNA for the CDR3: TGTGCCAGCAGCTTAGGGGCAGGGGTTGGGAAGACCCAGTACTTC. This gives the protein CASSLGAGVGKTQYF.

This clone was seen just once. The germline gene is not matched at one end of the junction; a read error may be the cause. The chain has TRBV29-1 and TRBJ1-1; 9 positions agree with TRBD1. The CDR3 runs to 13 residues. Germline CDR1 reads SQVTM; CDR2 reads ANQGSEA. This chain's CDR3 is CGVAGQGGTEAFF. The CDR3 DNA reads as TGCGGCGTGGCGGGACAGGGAGGAACTGAAGCTTTCTTT. Using reference TRBV29-1 and TRBJ1-1 for the parts outside the CDR3, the full variable domain is SAVISQKPSRDICQRGTSLTIQCQVDSQVTMMFWYRQQPGQSLTLIATANQGSEATYESGFVIDKFPISRPNLTFSTLTVSNMSPEDSSIYLCGVAGQGGTEAFFGQGTRLTVV.

In its sample, this clone was seen a few times. The chain is built from TRBV9 and TRBJ2-7; D unresolved. V was pared by 4 bases and J by 7 bases, with 9 bases between. This CDR3 is built from 11 residues. Germline V lookup: CDR1 SGDLS, CDR2 YYNGEE. CDR3: CASSSGREQYF. The CDR3 DNA follows: TGTGCCAGCAGCTCCGGTCGGGAGCAGTACTTC. The whole variable domain, remainder taken from reference TRBV9 and TRBJ2-7, is DSGVTQTPKHLITATGQRVTLRCSPRSGDLSVYWYQQSLDQGLQFLIQYYNGEERAKGNILERFSAQQFPDLHSELNLSSLELGDSALYFCASSSGREQYFGPGTRLTVT.

The CDR3 DNA is TGTGCCAGCAGCCCCCCCGGGGGCGAGCAGTACTTC. Residues: CASSPPGGEQYF. The gene calls are TRBV5-6 and TRBJ2-7; D might be TRBD2 (6 bases). Deletions cut 4 bases from V and 6 bases from J, with 11 bases between. The CDR3 has 12 residues. The germline V gene encodes CDR1 SGHDT and CDR2 YYEEEE.

The V call is TRBV6-5, the J call TRBJ1-4; no definite D call. CDR3 length: 15 residues. Germline-derived CDR1 and CDR2 are MNHEY and SVGAGI. V was trimmed by 7 bases and J by 8 bases, leaving 20 bases between them. CDR3 DNA sequence: TGTGCCAGCACCCTCCGAAGTCCTCCGGAGGAAAAACTGTTTTTT. Encoded protein: CASTLRSPPEEKLFF.

This chain joins TRBV5-4 and TRBJ1-2; 7 bases fit TRBD1. Germline trimming cut 4 bases from V and 2 bases from J; bases unmatched to any gene: 17. The CDR3 covers 18 residues. Germline CDR1 is SGHNT and CDR2 is YYREEE (reference sequence). CDR3 sequence reads: CASSPMIPGQTLNYGYTF. The CDR3 nucleotides are TGTGCCAGCAGCCCGATGATCCCGGGACAGACCTTAAACTATGGCTACACCTTC.